Presented here are 18 T cell receptor beta chains from one specimen sequenced in a study of CD8+ T cells in alopecia areata. Treatment specified: oral pan-JAK inhibitor, 5-10 mg twice daily. Sequencing templates came from extracted RNA that was reverse transcribed into cDNA. This table comes from immunoSEQ multiplex PCR, and its TCRdb copy is limited to in-frame clones, with some not included. The sample shows about 110,000 clones, roughly 84% of them seen only once. The sequences come from CD8+ T cells sorted from blood, collected at week 24, from a patient treated with tofacitinib. The origin of the receptors is a human donor with alopecia areata.

CDR3 DNA: TGTGCCAGCAGCCCAAAGGAGGTAGCGGGGGGCAGGGATTTCTACGAGCAGTACTTC. Amino acid sequence: CASSPKEVAGGRDFYEQYF. The chain carries TRBV11-2 and TRBJ2-7, with 10 positions matching TRBD2. CDR1 is SGHAT, CDR2 FQNNGV, per germline. This CDR3 region has 19 residues. V shed 5 bases and J 3 bases; nucleotides not matched to a gene: 19.

This sequence joins TRBV7-9 and TRBJ2-7; TRBD2 matches at 11 bases. Germline CDR1 SEHNR, CDR2 FQNEAQ (reference sequence). Unmatched junction bases numbered 12, after V lost 4 bases and J lost 7 bases. The CDR3 is made up of 16 amino acids. DNA of the CDR3: TGTGCCAGCAGCTCTCCAACTAGCGGGGGCCCCATGGAGCAGTACTTC. Translating gives CASSSPTSGGPMEQYF.

The chain carries TRBV7-2 and TRBJ2-7, with D possibly being TRBD1 (6 bases). The CDR3 totals 13 residues. Germline CDR1 and CDR2: SGHTA and FQGNSA. V was clipped by 3 bases and J by 3 bases, with 9 bases between them. In DNA, the CDR3 is TGTGCCAGCAGCTTCCCGGACAGCTACGAGCAGTACTTC. Protein sequence: CASSFPDSYEQYF.

The chain couples TRBV6-5 to TRBJ2-7; D is ambiguous. The CDR3 spans 14 residues. Trimming stripped 5 bases from V and 4 bases from J, with 15 bases between. Germline assignment: CDR1 MNHEY and CDR2 SVGAGI. The CDR3 reads CASSPHAAGYEQYF. CDR3 DNA sequence: TGTGCCAGCAGTCCACACGCGGCCGGGTACGAGCAGTACTTC.

The V call is TRBV6-1, the J call TRBJ2-3; D unclear. V dropped 3 bases and J dropped 3 bases, with 10 bases sitting between them. There are 14 residues in the CDR3. The germline CDR1 and CDR2 sequences are MNHNS and SASEGT. The CDR3 sequence: CASSDPSSTDTQYF. The CDR3, as DNA: TGTGCCAGCAGTGATCCCTCGAGTACAGATACGCAGTATTTT.

The rearrangement uses TRBV29-1 and TRBJ2-1, with 9 bases aligning to TRBD1. The CDR3 sequence is 14 residues long. Per germline, CDR1 SQVTM and CDR2 ANQGSEA. Trimming at V came to 4 bases and at J to 9 bases, leaving 10 bases not matched to a gene. The DNA of the CDR3 is TGCAGCGTTGGGGTTGGACAGGGGCACGGTGAGCAGTTCTTC. It is translated as CSVGVGQGHGEQFF.

The CDR3 DNA follows: TGCAGCGTTGAAGAGGTCCTTGAAGCTTTCTTT. It encodes CSVEEVLEAFF. V gene TRBV29-1 combines with J gene TRBJ1-1, with D hard to call. Germline V gives CDR1 SQVTM, CDR2 ANQGSEA. Trimming pared 0 bases from V and 7 bases from J, leaving 6 bases between. This CDR3 is built from 11 residues.

The J gene is TRBJ2-1, the V gene TRBV7-2; the D gene is possibly TRBD1 (6 bases). Looked up from germline, CDR1 is SGHTA and CDR2 is FQGNSA. V was cut by 4 bases and J by 4 bases, with 11 bases left in between. This CDR3 region has 14 residues. The CDR3 here is CASSSGVTYNEQFF. The CDR3 bases are TGTGCCAGCAGCTCAGGGGTTACATACAATGAGCAGTTCTTC.

This clone was detected only a few times. The rearrangement links TRBV4-2 to TRBJ2-1, with TRBD2 matching 7 bases. Looked up from germline, CDR1 is LGHNA and CDR2 is YNFKEQ. The CDR3 has 16 amino acids. V lost 4 bases, J lost 3 bases, and 9 bases stayed unmatched. CDR3 nucleotides: TGTGCCAGCAGCCTCGATACCGGGACTAACTACAATGAGCAGTTCTTC. Protein sequence: CASSLDTGTNYNEQFF.

This clone has just a few counts. This rearrangement joins TRBV7-9 to TRBJ1-6; tentatively, D is TRBD1 (6 bases). The V end lost 5 bases, the J end lost 9 bases, and 14 bases lay between the germline ends. The CDR3 length is 14 residues. Looked up from germline, CDR1 is SEHNR and CDR2 is FQNEAQ (reference sequence). CDR3 DNA: TGTGCCAGCAGCCCCCCGACAGGCGGTTCACCCCTCCACTTT. Encoded protein: CASSPPTGGSPLHF.

The chain links TRBV18 to TRBJ2-6; a weak D match, TRBD1 (5 bases). V lost 2 bases and J 4 bases, leaving 12 bases between the germline ends. The CDR3 is 16 amino acids. Germline assignment: CDR1 KGHSH and CDR2 LQKENI. The CDR3 here is CASSPTGAGGANVLTF. For the CDR3, the DNA is TGTGCCAGCTCACCAACAGGAGCTGGGGGGGCCAACGTCCTGACTTTC. The full variable domain, in which reference TRBV18 and TRBJ2-6 provide the parts outside the CDR3, is NAGVMQNPRHLVRRRGQEARLRCSPMKGHSHVYWYRQLPEEGLKFMVYLQKENIIDESGMPKERFSAEFPKEGPSILRIQQVVRGDSAAYFCASSPTGAGGANVLTFGAGSRLTVL.

This CDR3 is CSVSVGLSNEQFF. The CDR3 DNA reads as TGCAGCGTGTCTGTTGGGCTATCTAATGAGCAGTTCTTC. The rearrangement links TRBV29-1 to TRBJ2-1, with unresolved D. Trimming took 6 bases from V and 7 from J, leaving 16 bases between them. The CDR3 runs 13 residues. CDR1 and CDR2 (germline): SQVTM, ANQGSEA.

The gene calls are TRBV4-1 and TRBJ2-7; D might be TRBD2 (5 bases). Trimming removed 1 base at V and 1 base at J, with 11 bases between. The germline V gene encodes CDR1 MGHRA and CDR2 YSYEKL. The CDR3 runs 15 residues. The CDR3 DNA follows: TGCGCCAGCAGCCAAGGGGGAGACGGTTCCTACGAGCAGTACTTC. Translating it yields CASSQGGDGSYEQYF.

This chain joins TRBV29-1 and TRBJ1-2; no clear D gene. Germline assignment: CDR1 SQVTM and CDR2 ANQGSEA. The CDR3 contains 12 residues. The V and J ends lost 5 bases and 7 bases respectively, with 14 bases between them. The CDR3 reads CSVPEGDGGYTF. CDR3 nucleotide sequence: TGCAGCGTTCCGGAGGGAGACGGTGGCTACACCTTC.

This chain links TRBV14 with TRBJ1-2, with D uncertain. V was pared by 3 bases and J by 1 base, with 6 bases between. The CDR3 consists of 13 residues. The germline gives CDR1 SGHDN, CDR2 FVKESK. CDR3 sequence: CASSQEGNYGYTF. The CDR3 DNA sequence: TGTGCCAGCAGCCAGGAGGGTAACTATGGCTACACCTTC.

Here the CDR3 DNA reads TGTGCCAGCAGCCAGGGACGGTTCTCTGGAAACACCATATATTTT. This translates into CASSQGRFSGNTIYF. The rearrangement uses TRBV7-9 and TRBJ1-3; TRBD1 might be the D (5 bases). V gave up 5 bases and J gave up 0 bases, with 11 bases separating them. CDR3 length: 15 residues. From germline, CDR1 is SEHNR and CDR2 FQNEAQ (reference sequence).

The rearrangement links TRBV7-9 to TRBJ2-1; 8 bases match TRBD2. V lost 7 bases and J lost 4; bases outside the gene matches: 3. CDR3 size: 13 residues. Germline assignment: CDR1 SEHNR and CDR2 FQNEAQ (reference sequence). CDR3 coding DNA: TGTGCCAGCACCTCTAGCGGGTACAATGAGCAGTTCTTC. Translated: CASTSSGYNEQFF.

This clone occurred once. The gene calls are TRBV6-5 and TRBJ2-1; unclear D gene. The ends were cut back, 4 bases at V and 2 bases at J, with 9 bases in the middle. The V gene's germline CDR1 is MNHEY and CDR2 SVGAGI. This CDR3 is built from 14 residues. The CDR3 nucleotides read TGTGCCAGCAGTTCGTCGGGTCCCTACAATGAGCAGTTCTTC. Encoded protein: CASSSSGPYNEQFF.